This T cell receptor beta chain was captured by sequencing in a study of T cells in Graves' hyperthyroidism and ophthalmopathy. Whole-study results and caveats: Onset of ophthalmopathy came a median 6.5 months after the model predicted it. Clonotypes that were expanded in thyroid above 0.001 mostly appeared in blood too.

It was RNA transcripts that yielded the amplified TCR beta CDR3 regions. A first-round RT-PCR of the TCR CDR3 used the HTBI primer set. Via MiXCR, TCRdb re-called the multiplex PCR reads, giving one row per CDR3 protein. The table shows under 800,000 distinct CDR3 sequences, with 14% occurring only once. The CDR3 is 15 residues long. Germline CDR1 and CDR2: SGHTA and FQGNSA. V lost 4 bases to trimming and J lost 4 bases; unmatched junction nucleotides: 3. As regards this clonotype: The antigen is undetermined.

The study enrolled patients aged 18 to 65 with newly diagnosed hyperthyroidism of under 2 months' duration. Any patient presenting with uncontrolled infection, other autoimmune disease, pregnancy or lactation was left out. Material: blood. The sequence was collected from a woman aged 18-29 years with Graves' hyperthyroidism. V is TRBV7-2 and J is TRBJ2-2; 10 nucleotides align to TRBD1. The CDR3 nucleotides read TGTGCCAGCAGCTCGACAGGGGGCCTCACCGGGGAGCTGTTTTTT. Its translation is CASSSTGGLTGELFF.